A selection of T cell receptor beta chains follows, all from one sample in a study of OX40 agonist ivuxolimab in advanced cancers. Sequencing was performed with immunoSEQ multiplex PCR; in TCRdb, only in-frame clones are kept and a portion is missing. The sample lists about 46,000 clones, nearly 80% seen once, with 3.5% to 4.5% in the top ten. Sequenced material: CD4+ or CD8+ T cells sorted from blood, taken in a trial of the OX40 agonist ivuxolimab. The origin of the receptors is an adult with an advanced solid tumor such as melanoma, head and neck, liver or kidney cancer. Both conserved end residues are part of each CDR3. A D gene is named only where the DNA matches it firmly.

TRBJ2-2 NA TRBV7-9 CASSFGQGFFGELFF
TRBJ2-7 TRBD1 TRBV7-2 CASSSPRGSYEQYF
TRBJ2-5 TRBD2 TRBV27 CASSSDRGLAGQETQYF
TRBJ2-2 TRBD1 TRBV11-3 CASSPRTGGTGELFF
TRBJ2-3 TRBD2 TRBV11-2 CASAIAGVITDTQYF
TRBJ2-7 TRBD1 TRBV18 CASSPRQGAWEQYF
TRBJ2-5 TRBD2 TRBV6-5 CASSRGTSGVETQYF
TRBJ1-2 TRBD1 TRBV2 CASRRQGEYGYTF
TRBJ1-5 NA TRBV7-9 CASSLSGPGNQPQHF
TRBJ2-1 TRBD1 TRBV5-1 CASTSSDRGLSEQFF
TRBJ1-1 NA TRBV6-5 CASSYSRYTEAFF
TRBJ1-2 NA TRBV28 CASSLGSLRGYTF
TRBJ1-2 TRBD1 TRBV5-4 CASSLKGTGSYGYTF
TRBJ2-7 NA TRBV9 CASSPPQADGVYEQYF
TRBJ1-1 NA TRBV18 CASSPIGSTEAFF
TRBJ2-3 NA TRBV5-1 CASSSIPTDTQYF
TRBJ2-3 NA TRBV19 CASSTKGDTQYF
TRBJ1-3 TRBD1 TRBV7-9 CASSLGQGDTIYF
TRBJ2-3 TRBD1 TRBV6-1 CASSGLQGSQGDTQYF
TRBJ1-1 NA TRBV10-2 CASSFLNTEAFF
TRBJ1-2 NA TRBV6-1 CASSRGDGDYGYTF
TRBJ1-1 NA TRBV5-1 CASSVDIGGVAEAFF
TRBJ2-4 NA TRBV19 CASSAPGHAAKNIQYF
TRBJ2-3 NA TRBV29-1 CSVEAGSSTDTQYF
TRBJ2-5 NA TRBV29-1 CSVAAKGVLGETQYF
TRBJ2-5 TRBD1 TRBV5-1 CASSLGSRGRRETQYF
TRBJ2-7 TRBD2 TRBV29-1 CSVGWGGVSYEQYF
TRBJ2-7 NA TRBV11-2 CASSLGGGYGEQYF
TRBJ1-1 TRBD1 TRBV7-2 CASSPGQGAKAFF
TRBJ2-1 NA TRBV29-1 CSGRGQPNEQFF
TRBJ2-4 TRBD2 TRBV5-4 CASSPRLAGGPNIQYF
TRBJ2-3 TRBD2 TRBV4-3 CASSQETSEGTDTQYF
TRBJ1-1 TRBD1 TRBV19 CAAGQGQLNTEAFF
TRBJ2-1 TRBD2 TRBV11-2 CASSWTSGSPEQFF
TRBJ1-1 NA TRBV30 CAWSVYTVPAEVFF
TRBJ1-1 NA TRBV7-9 CASSLDWALLGQNTEAFF
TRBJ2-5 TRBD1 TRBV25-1 CASGFHRGRETQYF
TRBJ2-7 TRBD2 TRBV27 CASSFRSFSGSPSYEQYF
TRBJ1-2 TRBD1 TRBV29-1 CSVERQGARYGYTF
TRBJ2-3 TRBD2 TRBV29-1 CSVGTSGGHTDTQYF
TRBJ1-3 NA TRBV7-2 CASSPGNF
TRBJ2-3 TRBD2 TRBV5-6 CASSIREADTQYF
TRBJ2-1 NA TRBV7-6 CASSAAYNEQFF
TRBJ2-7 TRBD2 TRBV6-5 CASRGLAGGHEQYF
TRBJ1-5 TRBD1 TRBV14 CASSQGEGRGSNQPQHF
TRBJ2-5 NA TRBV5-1 CASSLGTGETQYF
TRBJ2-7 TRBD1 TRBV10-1 CASSSGQGYEQYF
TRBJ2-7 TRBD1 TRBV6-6 CASSYSTGVSYEQYF
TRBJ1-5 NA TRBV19 CASSRGLGTNQPQHF
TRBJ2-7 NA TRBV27 CASSPRRGSAEQYF
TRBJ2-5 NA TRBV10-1 CASSESGRQETQYF
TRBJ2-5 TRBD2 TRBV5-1 CASSLAGGYQETQYF
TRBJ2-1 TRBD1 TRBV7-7 CASSTGQFNEQFF
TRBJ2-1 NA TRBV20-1 CSSSSYNEQFF
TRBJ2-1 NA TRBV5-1 CASRSASSSYNEQFF
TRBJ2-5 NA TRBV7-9 CASSFPLGHQETQYF
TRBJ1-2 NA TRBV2 CASTTGPNTRNGYTF
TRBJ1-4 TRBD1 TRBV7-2 CASSAPGTGNEKLFF
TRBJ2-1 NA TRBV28 CASSLVARNNEQFF
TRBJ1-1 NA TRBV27 CASNLQGAVTEAFF